One sample yielded the 29 T cell receptor beta chains listed below, sequenced in a study of early T cells in non-severe SARS-CoV-2 infection. TCRdb passed the 5' RACE reads through MiXCR, listing each CDR3 protein once. The repertoire consists of roughly 100,000 distinct CDR3 sequences, with about 12% occurring once and the leading ten covering roughly 6.3%. Sequencing was performed on whole blood. The source of these receptors is an adult who was a healthcare worker with PCR-confirmed SARS-CoV-2 infection or an uninfected control (not recorded which).

The chain recombines TRBV4-1 with TRBJ2-7, with D maybe TRBD1 (6 bases). In germline, CDR1 is MGHRA, CDR2 YSYEKL. This CDR3 region has 15 residues. V was trimmed by 1 base and J by 4 bases, leaving 14 bases between them. CDR3 in amino acids: CASSQVLGDTYEQYF. DNA for the CDR3: TGCGCCAGCAGCCAAGTTTTGGGGGACACTTACGAGCAGTACTTC.

This sequence joins TRBV12-3 or TRBV12-4 and TRBJ2-7; D unresolved. V was cut by 4 bases and J by 2 bases, with 9 bases left in between. There are 13 residues in the CDR3. DNA of the CDR3: TGTGCCAGCAGTTACGACGGTCCCTACGAGCAGTACTTC. Protein: CASSYDGPYEQYF.

The sample holds a few counts of this clonotype. The gene calls are TRBV19 and TRBJ2-1; D unclear. Germline CDR1 reads LNHDA; CDR2 reads SQIVND (reference sequence). The CDR3 has 12 amino acids. V lost 2 bases, J lost 10 bases, and 9 bases lay in between. CDR3 coding DNA: TGTGCCAGTAGTATACCACCCAACGAGCAGTTCTTC. It specifies CASSIPPNEQFF. The full variable domain, in which reference TRBV19 and TRBJ2-1 provide the parts outside the CDR3, is DGGITQSPKYLFRKEGQNVTLSCEQNLNHDAMYWYRQDPGQGLRLIYYSQIVNDFQKGDIAEGYSVSREKKESFPLTVTSAQKNPTAFYLCASSIPPNEQFFGPGTRLTVL.

The table lists this clonotype with a few counts. This chain connects TRBV10-3 to TRBJ2-7; no clear D gene. The CDR3 covers 15 residues. Deletions cut 2 bases from V and 9 bases from J, with 20 bases between. The V gene's germline CDR1 is ENHRY and CDR2 SYGVKD. CDR3 nucleotides: TGTGCCATCAGTGAGCCCCGGGCCCGCCTGCTATGGCAGTACTTC. Protein sequence: CAISEPRARLLWQYF.

This clonotype was found a few times. V is TRBV14 and J is TRBJ2-5; D is ambiguous. From germline, CDR1 is SGHDN and CDR2 FVKESK. This CDR3 spans 11 amino acids. Trimming shortened V by 3 bases and J by 5 bases, and 4 bases separated the two germline ends. The CDR3 region has the DNA TGTGCCAGCAGCCACGGGGAGACCCAGTACTTC. This sequence encodes CASSHGETQYF.

In this sample, this clonotype turned up a few times. This chain joins TRBV12-3 or TRBV12-4 and TRBJ2-7; D tentatively fits TRBD1 or TRBD2 (5 bases each). The V end lost 6 bases, the J end lost 5 bases, and 14 bases lay between the germline ends. There are 13 residues in the CDR3. The CDR3 loop is CASRGRDANEQYF. The CDR3 region has the DNA TGTGCCAGCAGAGGTAGGGACGCGAACGAGCAGTACTTC.

This clonotype was found many times. The chain links TRBV7-8 to TRBJ2-7; D is possibly TRBD1 or TRBD2 (6 bases each). V was shortened by 1 base and J by 3 bases, with 13 bases between the two germline ends. This CDR3 region has 15 residues. CDR1 and CDR2 from the germline V gene are SGHVS and FQNEAQ. The CDR3 region has the DNA TGTGCCAGCAGCTTAGAGCGAGGGGGGCTCTACGAGCAGTACTTC. Translated, it gives CASSLERGGLYEQYF.

This sequence joins TRBV20-1 and TRBJ1-5; 11 positions agree with TRBD1. The length of the CDR3 is 13 residues. Germline values: CDR1 DFQATT, CDR2 SNEGSKA (reference sequence). V dropped 6 bases and J dropped 7; count of bases not matched to a gene: 5. CDR3: CSAGQGAGQPQHF. The CDR3 region has the DNA TGCAGTGCAGGACAGGGGGCGGGCCAGCCCCAGCATTTT.

This clonotype was counted at least ten times. The V call is TRBV12-3 or TRBV12-4, the J call TRBJ1-1; 8 bases fit TRBD1. There are 13 residues in the CDR3. V dropped 6 bases and J dropped 5; count of bases not matched to a gene: 5. CDR3 DNA: TGTGCCAGCAGGGACAGGGAGGTAACTGAAGCTTTCTTT. It yields the protein CASRDREVTEAFF.

This clonotype was seen repeatedly, ten times or more. CDR3 in DNA: TGTGCCAGCAGCTTAAATATGGGCACTGAAGCTTTCTTT. This translates into CASSLNMGTEAFF. This rearrangement joins TRBV7-9 to TRBJ1-1, with D unresolved. The CDR3 covers 13 residues. Germline CDR1 SEHNR, CDR2 FQNEAQ (reference sequence). Trimming removed 2 bases at V and 4 bases at J, with 8 bases between.

This chain's CDR3 is CASSYGLEKTQYF. CDR3 bases: TGTGCCAGCAGTTACGGACTGGAGAAGACCCAGTACTTC. The chain links TRBV3-1 to TRBJ2-5; the D gene is possibly TRBD2 (5 bases). Germline loops: CDR1 LGHDT, CDR2 YNNKEL (reference sequence). The CDR3 extends over 13 amino acids. The V gene lost 6 bases and the J gene lost 6 bases, with 14 bases spanning the gap.

The chain combines TRBV5-1 with TRBJ2-7; 9 bases line up with TRBD1. The V segment lost 0 bases and the J segment 2 bases; nucleotides outside the gene matches: 3. The CDR3 consists of 15 residues. The germline V gene encodes CDR1 SGHRS and CDR2 YFSETQ. CDR3: CASSLAGQGPYEQYF. CDR3 coding DNA: TGCGCCAGCAGCTTGGCGGGACAGGGTCCCTACGAGCAGTACTTC. Based on the CDR3 plus reference TRBV5-1 and TRBJ2-7, the full variable domain is KAGVTQTPRYLIKTRGQQVTLSCSPISGHRSVSWYQQTPGQGLQFLFEYFSETQRNKGNFPGRFSGRQFSNSRSEMNVSTLELGDSALYLCASSLAGQGPYEQYFGPGTRLTVT.

This clonotype appeared many times. The J gene is TRBJ2-3, the V gene TRBV15, with 7 bases identical to TRBD2. The CDR3 length is 14 residues. Germline loops: CDR1 LNHNV, CDR2 YYDKDF (reference sequence). The ends lost 6 bases at V and 2 bases at J; junction bases unmatched: 5. The CDR3 DNA sequence: TGTGCCACCAGGCCCAGCGGGGACACAGATACGCAGTATTTT. This codes for CATRPSGDTDTQYF.

This clonotype was recorded once. The gene calls are TRBV20-1 and TRBJ2-7, with 10 bases that match TRBD1. Germline V CDR1 and CDR2: DFQATT, SNEGSKA (reference sequence). The trim removed 4 bases at V and 3 bases at J, leaving 6 bases unmatched. The CDR3 totals 14 residues. CDR3 in DNA: TGCAGTGCTACTTCCGGGACAGGGGACTACGAGCAGTACTTC. This sequence encodes CSATSGTGDYEQYF.

This clonotype came up many times. This sequence joins TRBV18 and TRBJ2-7; 13 positions match TRBD2. The CDR3 sequence is 16 residues long. J gave up 3 bases and V 4 bases, and 6 bases lay outside the gene matches. Germline lookup yields CDR1 KGHSH and CDR2 LQKENI. CDR3 sequence: CASSQRTSGSYYEQYF. CDR3 coding DNA: TGTGCCAGCTCACAACGGACTAGCGGGAGTTACTACGAGCAGTACTTC.

This clonotype showed up just once. This may stem from a read error, because a much larger clone lies one nucleotide away. The gene calls are TRBV7-2 and TRBJ2-3; 7 nucleotides agree with TRBD2. Per the germline V gene, CDR1 is SGHTA and CDR2 is FQGNSA. Germline trimming cut 3 bases from V and 4 bases from J; bases unmatched to any gene: 7. There are 15 residues in the CDR3. In DNA, the CDR3 is TGTGCCAGCAGCTTTCGCGGGAGTTTTTCAGATACGCAGTATTTT. This sequence encodes CASSFRGSFSDTQYF.

This clonotype has a handful of counts. V and J are TRBV10-3 and TRBJ1-1; 9 positions match TRBD1. V trimming: 10 bases; J trimming: 4 bases; junction bases outside the gene matches: 13. This CDR3 is 15 amino acids long. Germline V CDR1 and CDR2: ENHRY, SYGVKD. DNA of the CDR3: TGTGCCACAGAAGAACAGGGGGCCCGCGGCACTGAAGCTTTCTTT. Its protein is CATEEQGARGTEAFF.

This clonotype was seen ten or more times. The chain employs TRBV28 and TRBJ1-5; D is undetermined. This CDR3 contains 14 residues. CDR1 is MDHEN, CDR2 SYDVKM, per germline. V lost 7 bases and J lost 1, with 11 bases in between. The CDR3 nucleotides are TGTGCCAGCACCTGGATTGCCAGCAATCAGCCCCAGCATTTT. The encoded protein is CASTWIASNQPQHF. Looking up the rest from reference TRBV28 and TRBJ1-5 gives the full variable domain: DVKVTQSSRYLVKRTGEKVFLECVQDMDHENMFWYRQDPGLGLRLIYFSYDVKMKEKGDIPEGYSVSREKKERFSLILESASTNQTSMYLCASTWIASNQPQHFGDGTRLSIL.

This clonotype has more than one count but fewer than ten. The chain couples TRBV20-1 to TRBJ2-3; TRBD2 agrees at 7 bases. Trimming at V came to 5 bases and at J to 6 bases, leaving 8 bases not matched to a gene. The germline gives CDR1 DFQATT, CDR2 SNEGSKA (reference sequence). The length of the CDR3 is 13 residues. The CDR3 protein is CSAPGLLPDTQYF. The CDR3 nucleotides are TGCAGTGCTCCGGGACTACTACCCGATACGCAGTATTTT.

J is TRBJ1-6 and V is TRBV7-3, with D perhaps matching TRBD1 (5 bases). With 6 bases removed from V and 5 bases from J, the gap between germline ends came to 26 bases. Germline CDR1 SGHTA, CDR2 FQGTGA. The CDR3 totals 19 residues. CDR3 amino acids: CASRHPTLGLGQNNSPLHF. In DNA form, the CDR3 reads TGTGCCAGCAGACACCCAACTCTGGGACTAGGGCAGAATAATTCACCCCTCCACTTT.

This clonotype appeared many times. The genes are TRBV2 and TRBJ2-1; no reliable D call. Per germline, CDR1 SNHLY and CDR2 FYNNEI. The CDR3 is made up of 13 amino acids. V was cut by 8 bases and J by 4 bases, with 12 bases left in between. CDR3 in DNA: TGTGCCAGCCAAGAGGCTTCTTACAATGAGCAGTTCTTC. Protein: CASQEASYNEQFF.

This clonotype was counted between two and nine times. DNA for the CDR3: TGTGCCAGCAGGCCGCCGGGACGTCAAACTGAGCAGTTCTTC. Its translation: CASRPPGRQTEQFF. The chain has TRBV12-3 or TRBV12-4 and TRBJ2-1; possibly TRBD1 or TRBD2 for D (5 bases each). The CDR3 totals 14 residues. V lost 6 bases to trimming and J lost 9 bases, with 18 bases between them.

This clonotype was found a few times. The gene calls are TRBV4-3 and TRBJ1-1; D not certain. Per the germline V gene, CDR1 is LGHNA and CDR2 is YSLEER. The ends were cut back, 1 base at V and 4 bases at J, with 4 bases in the middle. The CDR3 spans 12 residues. The CDR3 here is CASSQGFTEAFF. The CDR3 DNA reads TGCGCCAGCAGCCAAGGTTTCACTGAAGCTTTCTTT.

This clonotype was counted a few times. The chain joins TRBV2 to TRBJ2-3; D uncertain. Germline loops: CDR1 SNHLY, CDR2 FYNNEI. The ends were cut back, 3 bases at V and 2 bases at J, with 9 bases in the middle. The CDR3 loop spans 14 amino acids. In DNA form, the CDR3 reads TGTGCCAGCAGTGATGGGCGGCCCACAGATACGCAGTATTTT. It translates to CASSDGRPTDTQYF.

This sequence joins TRBV27 and TRBJ1-1, with D perhaps TRBD1 (5 bases). The V end lost 2 bases, the J end lost 4 bases, and 8 bases lay between the germline ends. Germline CDR1 and CDR2: MNHEY and SMNVEV (reference sequence). This CDR3 is 13 amino acids long. CDR3 coding DNA: TGTGCCAGCAGTTTAATGGGGGTCACTGAAGCTTTCTTT. Amino acids: CASSLMGVTEAFF.

The chain joins TRBV5-4 to TRBJ2-3, with 7 bases fitting TRBD2. V dropped 2 bases and J dropped 4; count of bases not matched to a gene: 7. This CDR3 spans 15 amino acids. The germline CDR1 and CDR2 sequences are SGHNT and YYREEE (reference sequence). CDR3 in DNA: TGTGCCAGCAGCTTAGTCGCGGGAGCCCCAGATACGCAGTATTTT. It encodes CASSLVAGAPDTQYF.

This clonotype was counted only a few times. The rearrangement joins TRBV7-2 to TRBJ2-3; 11 bases agree with TRBD1. Germline values: CDR1 SGHTA, CDR2 FQGNSA. Trimming cost V 4 bases and J 5 bases; bases outside gene matches: 11. The CDR3 runs to 17 residues. Written as DNA, the CDR3 is TGTGCCAGCAGCTCCGACATAAGGGACAGGGGGATAGATACGCAGTATTTT. It is translated as CASSSDIRDRGIDTQYF.

This clonotype was counted ten times or more. The chain recombines TRBV18 with TRBJ2-1; no reliable D call. The length of the CDR3 is 14 residues. V was pared by 3 bases and J by 8 bases, with 14 bases between. Germline CDR1 and CDR2: KGHSH and LQKENI. The CDR3 nucleotides read TGTGCCAGCTCACCGACCCGTAGTGCGTATGAGCAGTTCTTC. Amino acids: CASSPTRSAYEQFF.

The chain carries TRBV28 and TRBJ2-3, with 9 bases that match TRBD2. The CDR3 has 20 amino acids. V gave up 2 bases and J gave up 4 bases; unmatched junction bases: 19. Germline-derived CDR1 and CDR2 are MDHEN and SYDVKM. The CDR3: CASSLHPKFLAGEEADTQYF. The CDR3 DNA follows: TGTGCCAGCAGTTTACACCCAAAATTCTTAGCGGGAGAGGAAGCAGATACGCAGTATTTT.